This T cell receptor (beta chain) was observed in a study of T cells in Graves' hyperthyroidism and ophthalmopathy. The CDR3 has 16 residues. V was clipped by 0 bases and J by 0 bases, with 10 bases between them. The V gene's germline CDR1 is LGHDT and CDR2 YNNKEL (reference sequence). This clonotype has a count of ten or more. Each diagnosis drew on symptoms, thyroxine, TRAb, thyroid ultrasound and orbital computed tomography findings. Regions amplified from RNA transcripts were the TCR beta CDR3 regions. An initial round of RT-PCR targeting the TCR CDR3 relied on the HTBI primer set. TCRdb reprocessed the multiplex PCR reads with MiXCR, giving one entry per CDR3 protein. The sample lists roughly 700,000 distinct CDR3 sequences; 12% to 15% were seen once.

The TCR sequence derives from a woman aged 18-35 years with Graves' hyperthyroidism. This chain uses TRBV3-1 with TRBJ2-3, with D perhaps matching TRBD2 (5 bases). Sequencing was done on a sample of blood. CDR3 sequence: CASSQDARTSTDTQYF. DNA of the CDR3: TGTGCCAGCAGCCAAGATGCTAGGACTAGCACAGATACGCAGTATTTT.